The 27 T cell receptor beta chains listed next were all sequenced from one sample in a study of CD8 T cells in ankylosing spondylitis. TCRdb re-derived calls from the 5' RACE reads in MiXCR, one entry per CDR3 protein. The data contain a few hundred thousand distinct CDR3 sequences, 15% to 20% of them seen just once; the ten biggest clones take up around 33%. Material for sequencing was blood, either unsorted or a sorted T cell fraction (not recorded which). The receptors were sampled from a male donor with ankylosing spondylitis or in good health (not recorded which).

The genes are TRBV9 and TRBJ2-2; no firm D call. Per the germline V gene, CDR1 is SGDLS and CDR2 is YYNGEE. The CDR3 extends over 13 amino acids. Trimming pared 0 bases from V and 5 bases from J, leaving 5 bases between. CDR3 residues: CASSVAATGELFF. CDR3 nucleotides: TGTGCCAGCAGCGTAGCGGCTACCGGGGAGCTGTTTTTT.

Here the CDR3 DNA reads TGCAGTGCTAGAGTGCCCCTGAATGAAAAACTGTTTTTT. Its translation: CSARVPLNEKLFF. The chain uses TRBV20-1 and TRBJ1-4, with unresolved D. The germline V gene encodes CDR1 DFQATT and CDR2 SNEGSKA (reference sequence). V lost 1 base and J 5 bases, leaving 8 bases between the germline ends. The CDR3 is 13 residues long.

In this sample, this clonotype turned up many times. V usage is TRBV4-3 and J usage is TRBJ2-2, with 7 bases aligning to TRBD2. Germline V lookup: CDR1 LGHNA, CDR2 YSLEER. CDR3 length equals 16 residues. With 0 bases clipped from V and 4 bases from J, the junction kept 5 bases outside the gene matches. CDR3 nucleotide sequence: TGCGCCAGCAGCCAAGATGGGAGGGAGGGCACCGGGGAGCTGTTTTTT. Translation: CASSQDGREGTGELFF.

The chain uses TRBV5-4 and TRBJ2-7; D not resolved. V was trimmed by 9 bases and J by 6 bases, leaving 10 bases between them. Germline V gene sequence: CDR1 SGHNT, CDR2 YYREEE (reference sequence). The CDR3 runs to 10 residues. CDR3 sequence (DNA): TGTGCCATCCGTCAGTGCGAGCAGTACTTC. It encodes CAIRQCEQYF. Complete variable domain (other parts from reference TRBV5-4 and TRBJ2-7): ETGVTQSPTHLIKTRGQQVTLRCSSQSGHNTVSWYQQALGQGPQFIFQYYREEENGRGNFPPRFSGLQFPNYSSELNVNALELDDSALYLCAIRQCEQYFGPGTRLTVT.

This clonotype was seen more than once but under ten times. The chain combines TRBV7-8 with TRBJ2-7; TRBD1 is a possible D gene (5 bases). Germline V gene sequence: CDR1 SGHVS, CDR2 FQNEAQ. V was shortened by 8 bases and J by 3 bases, with 20 bases between the two germline ends. CDR3 length: 15 amino acids. DNA for the CDR3: TGTGCCAGCTGCCCCACGCGCGGTCAGGGCTACGAGCAGTACTTC. Protein: CASCPTRGQGYEQYF.

This clonotype was counted at least ten times. V is TRBV20-1 and J is TRBJ2-7, with D perhaps TRBD1 (6 bases). This CDR3 spans 16 amino acids. V was cut by 0 bases and J by 1 base, with 16 bases left in between. Germline CDR1 reads DFQATT; CDR2 reads SNEGSKA (reference sequence). Here the CDR3 reads CSARDSVQGRSYEQYF. The CDR3 DNA follows: TGCAGTGCTAGAGACTCCGTGCAGGGGCGATCCTACGAGCAGTACTTC.

The chain has TRBV7-6 and TRBJ1-1, with D perhaps TRBD1 (5 bases). Trimming pared 4 bases from V and 5 bases from J, leaving 17 bases between. The length of the CDR3 is 15 residues. Germline assignment: CDR1 SGHVS and CDR2 FNYEAQ. The CDR3 is CASSSDWGDETEAFF. The CDR3 region has the DNA TGTGCCAGCAGCTCCGATTGGGGGGACGAGACTGAAGCTTTCTTT.

In this sample, this clonotype turned up a few times. The CDR3 spells CASSQGVPGAETDTQYF. CDR3 sequence (DNA): TGCGCCAGCAGCCAAGGGGTCCCAGGGGCCGAAACAGATACGCAGTATTTT. The rearrangement joins TRBV4-3 to TRBJ2-3; D might be TRBD1 (6 bases). The germline V gene has CDR1 LGHNA and CDR2 YSLEER. The CDR3 consists of 17 residues. The V end lost 1 base, the J end lost 3 bases, and 17 bases lay between the germline ends.

This clonotype came up a few times. The chain carries TRBV4-1 and TRBJ2-1; 11 bases are shared with TRBD2. Germline lookup yields CDR1 MGHRA and CDR2 YSYEKL. V was clipped by 1 base and J by 2 bases; unmatched bases: 1. This CDR3 region has 16 residues. CDR3 region: CASSQASGRTYNEQFF. In nucleotides, the CDR3 is TGCGCCAGCAGCCAAGCTAGCGGGAGGACCTACAATGAGCAGTTCTTC.

This clonotype was seen repeatedly, ten times or more. V is TRBV29-1 and J is TRBJ2-5, with TRBD2 matching 10 bases. Germline V lookup: CDR1 SQVTM, CDR2 ANQGSEA. Trimming took 6 bases from V and 5 from J; bases not matched to a gene: 9. This CDR3 has 14 residues. The DNA for the CDR3 is TGCAGCGTCGGACTAGCGGACGACGGGGAGACCCAGTACTTC. Translation gives CSVGLADDGETQYF.

The chain employs TRBV29-1 and TRBJ1-2, with TRBD1 as a possible D gene (5 bases). The CDR3 is 16 amino acids. Looked up from germline, CDR1 is SQVTM and CDR2 is ANQGSEA. The V end was cut by 5 bases, the J end by 1 base, with 20 bases between. CDR3 coding DNA: TGCAGCGTTCTTAACCGGGATTTGACAGATAACTATGGCTACACCTTC. Residues: CSVLNRDLTDNYGYTF.

This clonotype occurred a few times. The CDR3 is CARSSGRFWEQYF. CDR3 in DNA: TGTGCCAGGTCGAGCGGGAGGTTCTGGGAGCAGTACTTC. The V and J genes are TRBV2 and TRBJ2-7; 9 positions agree with TRBD2. The germline CDR1 and CDR2 sequences are SNHLY and FYNNEI. The CDR3 is 13 residues long. V trimming: 9 bases; J trimming: 7 bases; junction bases outside the gene matches: 10.

This clonotype turned up a few times. This rearrangement joins TRBV3-1 to TRBJ2-1, with 9 positions matching TRBD1. CDR1 and CDR2 from the germline V gene are LGHDT and YNNKEL (reference sequence). This CDR3 region has 14 residues. V lost 6 bases, J lost 7 bases, and 7 bases stayed unmatched. The CDR3 here is CASRDGQGRNEQFF. CDR3 nucleotide sequence: TGTGCCAGCAGGGATGGACAGGGGCGAAATGAGCAGTTCTTC.

The chain links TRBV12-3 or TRBV12-4 to TRBJ2-2; 11 bases agree with TRBD1. The CDR3 is 19 amino acids. The V and J ends lost 8 bases and 6 bases, in that order; junction bases with no gene match: 20. As DNA, the CDR3 is TGTGCCAGCGACTCCCGAAAACCCTGGGACAGGGGGAGATCCGGGGAGCTGTTTTTT. As protein: CASDSRKPWDRGRSGELFF.

The V and J genes are TRBV6-5 and TRBJ2-1; possible D gene TRBD2, 6 bases. Germline values: CDR1 MNHEY, CDR2 SVGAGI. The CDR3 totals 15 residues. Trimming removed 2 bases at V and 4 bases at J, with 12 bases between. This CDR3 is CASSYGAGPYNEQFF. CDR3 nucleotide sequence: TGTGCCAGCAGTTACGGAGCGGGCCCGTACAATGAGCAGTTCTTC.

The CDR3 DNA sequence: TGTGCCAGCAGTTTAGGGGCGGGAGGGGGATTCGAGCAGTACTTC. It is translated as CASSLGAGGGFEQYF. This sequence joins TRBV12-3 or TRBV12-4 and TRBJ2-7, with 9 positions matching TRBD2. The V gene end was trimmed by 1 base and the J gene end by 6 bases; junction bases not matched to a gene: 7. The CDR3 is 15 amino acids.

This clonotype was detected only once. V usage is TRBV4-1 and J usage is TRBJ2-7, with D unresolved. V lost 0 bases to trimming and J lost 2 bases, with 14 bases between them. The CDR3 runs to 16 residues. CDR1 and CDR2 (germline): MGHRA, YSYEKL. CDR3 in DNA: TGCGCCAGCAGCCAAGATCCTACAACTCCCACCTACGAGCAGTACTTC. As protein: CASSQDPTTPTYEQYF.

V and J are TRBV30 and TRBJ1-5; 7 bases line up with TRBD1. V was pared by 7 bases and J by 4 bases, with 10 bases of the junction left unmatched. The CDR3 covers 14 residues. Germline-derived CDR1 and CDR2 are GTSNPN and SVGIG (reference sequence). CDR3 bases: TGTGCCTACCGACAGGGAGGACCTAATCAGCCCCAGCATTTT. Amino acids: CAYRQGGPNQPQHF. The whole variable domain, remainder taken from reference TRBV30 and TRBJ1-5, is SQTIHQWPATLVQPVGSPLSLECTVEGTSNPNLYWYRQAAGRGLQLLFYSVGIGQISSEVPQNLSASRPQDRQFILSSKKLLLSDSGFYLCAYRQGGPNQPQHFGDGTRLSIL.

A few counts support this clonotype. This rearrangement joins TRBV20-1 to TRBJ2-3, with 8 bases identical to TRBD2. The CDR3 runs 16 residues. Germline CDR1 is DFQATT and CDR2 is SNEGSKA (reference sequence). J gave up 2 bases and V 0 bases, and 7 bases lay outside the gene matches. CDR3 residues: CSARDISSGNTDTQYF. DNA of the CDR3: TGCAGTGCTAGAGATATAAGTAGCGGGAACACAGATACGCAGTATTTT.

The chain uses TRBV6-2 or TRBV6-3 and TRBJ2-6; 8 nucleotides agree with TRBD1. The CDR3 runs 17 residues. The V segment lost 10 bases and the J segment 2 bases; nucleotides outside the gene matches: 13. The germline V gene encodes CDR1 MNHEY and CDR2 SVGEGT. CDR3 amino acids: CATIRGQVVAGANVLTF. The CDR3 DNA reads as TGTGCCACCATCCGGGGACAGGTGGTGGCTGGGGCCAACGTCCTGACTTTC.

This clonotype was seen ten or more times. The chain has TRBV25-1 and TRBJ1-1; no definite D call. V lost 6 bases and J lost 1, with 9 bases in between. The CDR3 length is 13 residues. Germline loops: CDR1 MGHDK, CDR2 SYGVNS. The CDR3 is CASSARGNTEAFF. CDR3 DNA: TGTGCCAGCAGCGCACGGGGGAACACTGAAGCTTTCTTT.

This rearrangement joins TRBV20-1 to TRBJ2-1; no clear D. V was clipped by 0 bases and J by 7 bases, with 19 bases between them. This CDR3 has 16 residues. Looked up from germline, CDR1 is DFQATT and CDR2 is SNEGSKA (reference sequence). The CDR3 region is CSARDRPGPMRNEQFF. The CDR3 bases are TGCAGTGCTAGAGATCGGCCGGGCCCCATGAGGAATGAGCAGTTCTTC.

The chain carries TRBV12-3 or TRBV12-4 and TRBJ2-5; D may be TRBD1 (6 bases). The CDR3 length is 15 residues. V lost 3 bases, J lost 2 bases, and 13 bases lay in between. The CDR3 sequence is CASSFGAGEQETQYF. CDR3 nucleotide sequence: TGTGCCAGCAGTTTTGGGGCAGGGGAGCAAGAGACCCAGTACTTC.

The chain has TRBV12-3 or TRBV12-4 and TRBJ2-1, with TRBD2 identical over 13 bases. This CDR3 spans 17 amino acids. J was trimmed by 4 bases and V by 5 bases; bases with no gene match: 8. CDR3 amino acids: CASSLGTSGKLYNEQFF. CDR3 nucleotide sequence: TGTGCCAGCAGTCTCGGGACTAGCGGGAAACTGTACAATGAGCAGTTCTTC.

This clonotype occurred a few times. The V and J genes are TRBV5-1 and TRBJ1-6, with 7 positions matching TRBD1. The CDR3 spans 15 residues. In germline, CDR1 is SGHRS, CDR2 YFSETQ. J lost 8 bases, V lost 4 bases, and 9 bases had no gene match. The CDR3 DNA is TGCGCCAGCAGCCTGGGACTCCAGGGGGATTCACCCCTCCACTTT. Translated: CASSLGLQGDSPLHF.

J is TRBJ2-1 and V is TRBV5-1, with TRBD2 identical over 9 bases. Per the germline V gene, CDR1 is SGHRS and CDR2 is YFSETQ. V lost 4 bases and J lost 9; bases outside the gene matches: 11. The CDR3 is made up of 15 amino acids. The CDR3 region is CASSLTSGLFAEQFF. The CDR3 coding sequence is TGCGCCAGCAGCCTGACTAGCGGTCTTTTTGCTGAGCAGTTCTTC.

The rearrangement links TRBV29-1 to TRBJ2-2; either TRBD1 or TRBD2 may fit D (5 bases each). CDR3 length equals 12 residues. Trimming removed 7 bases from V and 6 bases from J, with 12 bases in between. Germline-derived CDR1 and CDR2 are SQVTM and ANQGSEA. In nucleotides, the CDR3 is TGCAGCGCCCTAGCAGGGCCCGGGGAGCTGTTTTTT. Residues: CSALAGPGELFF.